A single sample gave rise to the 3 T cell receptor beta chains below, sequenced in a study of blood T cell repertoires in COVID-19. TCRdb's table, derived via immunoSEQ multiplex PCR, lists solely in-frame clones and lacks some. This sample has about 530,000 clones, with about 89% found just once. Sequenced: peripheral blood. These receptors originate from a woman in her fifties or sixties with COVID-19, enrolled during active disease.

The DNA of the CDR3 is TGTGCCAGCAGCCCCAACGCGGTCTCCGCCGAGCAGTACTTC. Translation: CASSPNAVSAEQYF. The chain uses TRBV3-1 (or the pseudogene TRBV3-2) and TRBJ2-7; no clear D gene. Trimming took 4 bases from V and 6 from J, leaving 16 bases between them. The CDR3 loop spans 14 amino acids. Germline V CDR1 and CDR2: LGHDT, YNNKEL (reference sequence).

The chain combines TRBV5-6 with TRBJ2-7; tentative D call: TRBD2 (5 bases). The germline gives CDR1 SGHDT, CDR2 YYEEEE. CDR3 length: 14 residues. Deletions cut 0 bases from V and 3 bases from J, with 10 bases between. Here the CDR3 DNA reads TGTGCCAGCAGCTTGGCGGAGGCCTACTACGAGCAGTACTTC. Translating it yields CASSLAEAYYEQYF.

V gene TRBV5-8 combines with J gene TRBJ2-1, with TRBD2 matching over 11 bases. This CDR3 is built from 16 residues. Germline V lookup: CDR1 SGHTS, CDR2 YDEGEE. With 6 bases clipped from V and 1 base from J, the junction kept 6 bases outside the gene matches. CDR3 amino acids: CASNPSGGPSYNEQFF. CDR3 coding DNA: TGTGCCAGCAACCCTAGCGGGGGGCCATCCTACAATGAGCAGTTCTTC.